A selection of T cell receptor beta chains follows, all from one sample in a study of T cell responses to AZD1222 COVID-19 vaccine. Only in-frame clones appear in the TCRdb table, and some are missing; sequencing was by immunoSEQ multiplex PCR. The data show 130,000 or so clones, 85% to 95% seen once. The sequencing used peripheral blood, collected on day 0 of MenACWY control vaccination. These receptors were collected from an adult in good health. Each CDR3 is given with its conserved first and last residue. A D gene is named only where the DNA matches it firmly. The size entry is marked missing in some rows and otherwise reads once, few, many or a size class.

j_call d_call v_call clone_size cdr3_nt cdr3_aa
TRBJ2-7 - TRBV11-2 - TGTGCCAGCAGCTTGACAGCCTCCTACGAGCAGTACTTC CASSLTASYEQYF
TRBJ1-1 TRBD1 TRBV5-4 - TGTGCCAGCAGCTTGGGAGACAGGGGTTTGAACACTGAAGCTTTCTTT CASSLGDRGLNTEAFF
TRBJ1-5 - TRBV7-7 - TGTGCCAGCAGCCAACCGGGACACTGGAATAGCAATCAGCCCCAGCATTTT CASSQPGHWNSNQPQHF
TRBJ2-2 TRBD1 TRBV5-4 - TGTGCCAGCAGCTTGAAGGGGGCGTTGAACACCGGGGAGCTGTTTTTT CASSLKGALNTGELFF
TRBJ2-1 TRBD2 TRBV9 - TGTGCCAGCAGCGTAGCTATGAGCGGGGGGGCCAATGAGCAGTTCTTC CASSVAMSGGANEQFF
TRBJ2-5 - TRBV20-1 - TGCAGTGGGGCAGGGTCGGAGACCCAGTACTTC CSGAGSETQYF
TRBJ2-1 - TRBV24-1 - TGTGCCACCAGTGACCGGGACAATGAGCAGTTCTTC CATSDRDNEQFF
TRBJ2-1 - TRBV29-1 - TGCAGCGTTGATAGACGGCGTGGTGAGCAGTTCTTC CSVDRRRGEQFF
TRBJ2-2 - TRBV18 - TGTGCCAGCTCACCCACTATGGCCCTCACCGGGGAGCTGTTTTTT CASSPTMALTGELFF
TRBJ2-1 - TRBV9 few TGTGCCAGCAGCCCCGAGGGGGGTGAGCAGTTCTTC CASSPEGGEQFF
TRBJ2-3 - TRBV18 - TGTGCCAGCTCACCACAAACAGATACGCAGTATTTT CASSPQTDTQYF
TRBJ2-7 TRBD2 TRBV5-4 - TGTGCCAGCAGCCCATCTAGCGGGGCTTACGAGCAGTACTTC CASSPSSGAYEQYF
TRBJ2-1 - TRBV7-9 - TGTGCCAGCAGCTTAGTGGTACTAGCTGAAGAGCAGTTCTTC CASSLVVLAEEQFF
TRBJ1-2 - TRBV5-1 - TGCGCCAGCAGCCCGTTAACAGGGATCCCTAACTATGGCTACACCTTC CASSPLTGIPNYGYTF
TRBJ1-2 - TRBV9 - TGTGCCAGCAGCGTAGGCCCCGACAGAGACTATGGCTACACCTTC CASSVGPDRDYGYTF
TRBJ1-5 - TRBV7-9 - TGTGCCAGCAGCCGTAGCAATCAGCCCCAGCATTTT CASSRSNQPQHF
TRBJ2-2 TRBD1 TRBV18 once TGTGCCAGCTCACCGACGGACAGGGGGTCGACCGGGGAGCTGTTTTTT CASSPTDRGSTGELFF
TRBJ1-2 - TRBV6-4 - TGTGCCAGCAGTAAACAGGGAGGCTATGGCTACACCTTC CASSKQGGYGYTF
TRBJ1-1 - TRBV7-3 - TGTGCCAGCAGCCCCACAAGCGTCACTGAAGCTTTCTTT CASSPTSVTEAFF
TRBJ1-5 TRBD1 TRBV15 - TGTGCCACCAGCAGACCTAGACAGGGGGCAAGTAGCAATCAGCCCCAGCATTTT CATSRPRQGASSNQPQHF
TRBJ2-1 TRBD2 TRBV2 few TGTGCCAGCACGGTAGCGGGGGGGATAAATGAGCAGTTCTTC CASTVAGGINEQFF
TRBJ1-1 - TRBV14 - TGTGCCAGCAGCCGAGGGACTGAAGCTTTCTTT CASSRGTEAFF
TRBJ1-1 - TRBV3-1/TRBV3-2 - TGTGCCAGCAGCCAATTTTGGGGGATGAACACTGAAGCTTTCTTT CASSQFWGMNTEAFF
TRBJ2-3 TRBD2 TRBV27 - TGTGCCAGCAGTTACGGAGCGGGGGGGCCGCCAGATACGCAGTATTTT CASSYGAGGPPDTQYF
TRBJ2-7 - TRBV6-2/TRBV6-3 - TGTGCCAGCAGTTACTCCATCGGGGTAGGCGAGCAGTACTTC CASSYSIGVGEQYF
TRBJ1-6 TRBD1 TRBV5-4 few TGTGCCAGCAGCGTCCGGGACAGGGATCCTTCACCCCTCCACTTT CASSVRDRDPSPLHF
TRBJ2-5 - TRBV4-3 - TGCGCCAGCAGCCAAGGCAACGGGGAGACCCAGTACTTC CASSQGNGETQYF
TRBJ1-6 - TRBV5-1 - TGCGCCAGCAGCTTGGAGGCAGGCAATTCACCCCTCCACTTT CASSLEAGNSPLHF
TRBJ1-2 TRBD1 TRBV6-5 - TGTGCCAGCAGTTACTCGCCGACAGGGGAGCTTGGCTACACCTTC CASSYSPTGELGYTF
TRBJ1-1 - TRBV7-9 - TGTGCCAGCAGCTACAGGGCTACTGAAGCTTTCTTT CASSYRATEAFF